This TCR beta chain was observed in a study of blood T cells in healthy people across ages. Findings of the study overall: Diversity was higher, and naive CD4+ cells more numerous, in long-lived donors than in aged donors. Naive and antigen-experienced cells could not be conclusively compared, given unsorted PBMCs.

A few counts support this clonotype. The antigen is not known. The authors ran a second PCR of roughly 7 to 11 cycles using a sample-barcoded 5' primer and a J-beta primer mix. Each cDNA was tagged by a template-switch adaptor containing 12 random nucleotides. Via MiXCR, TCRdb re-called the 5' RACE reads, giving one row per CDR3 protein. The sample lists around 1.7 million distinct CDR3 sequences; roughly 28% were seen once. CDR1 and CDR2 (germline): SGHRS, YFSETQ. V lost 3 bases, J lost 9 bases, and 10 bases lay in between. This CDR3 comprises 12 residues. Sequenced sample: blood. This TCR was sampled from a woman aged 25-40 years in good health. The V and J genes are TRBV5-1 and TRBJ2-1; D unresolved. CDR3 DNA: TGCGCCAGCAGCTCAAACTTGGCTGAGCAGTTCTTC. Protein: CASSSNLAEQFF. Combining the CDR3 with reference TRBV5-1 and TRBJ2-1 gives the whole variable domain KAGVTQTPRYLIKTRGQQVTLSCSPISGHRSVSWYQQTPGQGLQFLFEYFSETQRNKGNFPGRFSGRQFSNSRSEMNVSTLELGDSALYLCASSSNLAEQFFGPGTRLTVL.